This TCR beta chain was observed in a study of cytomegalovirus exposure and HLA in healthy donors. Study-wide findings and caveats: Within a later analysis, the majority of CMV-associated TCR beta chains appeared HLA-restricted.

With respect to this clone: The antigen is undetermined.

PCR involved 60 Vbeta and 13 Jbeta primers. Repertoires were generated with immunoSEQ multiplex PCR, while TCRdb's copy carries only in-frame clones and drops some. There are about 140,000 clones in the sample; 75% to 80% occur only once, and 1.5% to 2% lies in the top ten. Germline lookup yields CDR1 SGDLS and CDR2 YYNGEE. V trimming: 3 bases; J trimming: 1 base; junction bases outside the gene matches: 8. The CDR3 consists of 17 residues. Sequencing used PBMCs. This sequence joins TRBV9 and TRBJ2-3, with TRBD2 matching over 10 bases. The clonotype was recovered from a female donor in good health and CMV-seronegative. In DNA form, the CDR3 reads TGTGCCAGCAGCGCCTCGAGGACTAGCGGCCGCACAGATACGCAGTATTTT. This gives the protein CASSASRTSGRTDTQYF.